Below are 27 T cell receptor beta chains sequenced from a single sample in a study of blood T cell repertoires in COVID-19. Generated by immunoSEQ multiplex PCR, the TCRdb table keeps only in-frame clones and is missing some. The sample contains approximately 240,000 clones, approximately 84% of which appear only once. The sequenced material came from peripheral blood. These receptors came from a woman in her 30s who had recovered from COVID-19.

The CDR3 DNA sequence: TGTGCCAGCAGCCAAGGGGTAGCGGGAGCTTCCGAGCAGTTCTTC. It translates to CASSQGVAGASEQFF. The chain uses TRBV3-1 (or the pseudogene TRBV3-2) and TRBJ2-1; TRBD2 aligns across 9 bases. The CDR3 length is 15 residues. The J segment lost 10 bases and the V segment lost 1 base, leaving 8 bases of the junction unmatched. Germline V lookup: CDR1 LGHDT, CDR2 YNNKEL (reference sequence).

This clone was detected only a few times. The rearrangement links TRBV7-3 to TRBJ2-1; 8 bases line up with TRBD1. V shed 6 bases, J shed 4 bases, and the junction held 8 bases outside the gene matches. The CDR3 has 15 amino acids. From germline, CDR1 is SGHTA and CDR2 FQGTGA. In nucleotides, the CDR3 is TGTGCCAGCAGGTCTCCAGGGGGCGCGTACAATGAGCAGTTCTTC. Translated: CASRSPGGAYNEQFF.

The rearrangement joins TRBV5-4 to TRBJ2-3, with D perhaps TRBD2 (5 bases). This CDR3 comprises 15 residues. Trimming took off 3 bases at V and 0 bases at J, with 11 bases between the two ends. The germline V gene encodes CDR1 SGHNT and CDR2 YYREEE (reference sequence). CDR3 region: CASSWVAGSTDTQYF. The CDR3 bases are TGTGCCAGCAGCTGGGTGGCGGGTAGCACAGATACGCAGTATTTT.

This sequence joins TRBV28 and TRBJ1-2; D unclear. V shed 3 bases and J shed 6 bases, with 11 bases lying between them. CDR1 MDHEN and CDR2 SYDVKM come from the germline V gene. The CDR3 contains 13 residues. The CDR3 DNA reads TGTGCCAGCAGTTTCCTCGGGGTTAATGGCTACACCTTC. Amino acids: CASSFLGVNGYTF.

The chain joins TRBV28 to TRBJ1-4; 7 nucleotides agree with TRBD1. The CDR3 covers 16 residues. V shed 6 bases, J shed 7 bases, and the junction held 14 bases outside the gene matches. The germline gives CDR1 MDHEN, CDR2 SYDVKM. CDR3 DNA sequence: TGTGCCAGCAGCTTACCCCAGGACAGGATGGGTGAAAAACTGTTTTTT. Translating it yields CASSLPQDRMGEKLFF.

The chain joins TRBV18 to TRBJ2-2, with D maybe TRBD2 (5 bases). This CDR3 region has 15 residues. Trimming stripped 0 bases from V and 4 bases from J, with 9 bases between. The germline CDR1 and CDR2 sequences are KGHSH and LQKENI. The CDR3 here is CASSPPGRSTGELFF. The DNA of the CDR3 is TGTGCCAGCTCACCACCAGGGAGAAGCACCGGGGAGCTGTTTTTT.

This sequence joins TRBV7-6 and TRBJ1-4; D possibly corresponds to TRBD1 (6 bases). CDR1 is SGHVS and CDR2 is FNYEAQ in the germline V gene. CDR3 length equals 15 residues. V gave up 0 bases and J gave up 4 bases, with 9 bases separating them. Here the CDR3 DNA reads TGTGCCAGCAGCTTAGCGACAGGTGTTAATGAAAAACTGTTTTTT. The encoded protein is CASSLATGVNEKLFF.

The rearrangement joins TRBV9 to TRBJ2-1; 7 nucleotides agree with TRBD2. V dropped 0 bases and J dropped 4; count of bases not matched to a gene: 7. The CDR3 extends over 16 amino acids. Germline CDR1 is SGDLS and CDR2 is YYNGEE. CDR3 in amino acids: CASSVVGGSAYNEQFF. Here the CDR3 DNA reads TGTGCCAGCAGCGTAGTCGGCGGGAGCGCATACAATGAGCAGTTCTTC.

The chain recombines TRBV18 with TRBJ1-1; D remains ambiguous. CDR3 size: 15 residues. CDR1 and CDR2 (germline): KGHSH, LQKENI. V dropped 3 bases and J dropped 4 bases, with 15 bases sitting between them. The CDR3 sequence is CASSPDGGRSTEAFF. CDR3 DNA sequence: TGTGCCAGCTCACCTGACGGAGGCCGGTCCACTGAAGCTTTCTTT.

The chain carries TRBV7-8 and TRBJ2-5; weak D call: TRBD2 (5 bases). This CDR3 is 15 amino acids long. Germline CDR1 reads SGHVS; CDR2 reads FQNEAQ. V was clipped by 5 bases and J by 4 bases, with 17 bases between them. The CDR3 region has the DNA TGTGCCAGCAGCACCCGGACTCTAGATGGAGAGACCCAGTACTTC. As protein: CASSTRTLDGETQYF.

The J gene is TRBJ2-3, the V gene TRBV27; D possibly corresponds to TRBD1 (6 bases). Trimming stripped 6 bases from V and 7 bases from J, with 17 bases between. The germline gives CDR1 MNHEY, CDR2 SMNVEV (reference sequence). The CDR3 extends over 14 amino acids. CDR3 region: CASRIGQFSNTQYF. The CDR3 DNA sequence: TGTGCCAGCAGGATAGGACAGTTCTCGAATACGCAGTATTTT.

On this clone: The sample holds other DNA sequences that translate to the same CDR3. J is TRBJ2-4 and V is TRBV19, with D unresolved. The CDR3 loop spans 12 amino acids. Germline CDR1 is LNHDA and CDR2 is SQIVND (reference sequence). The V end lost 8 bases, the J end lost 0 bases, and 5 bases lay between the germline ends. CDR3 region: CASSLAKNIQYF. CDR3 DNA: TGTGCCAGTTCCTTAGCCAAAAACATTCAGTACTTC.

The chain uses TRBV5-1 and TRBJ2-4; possible D gene TRBD2, 8 bases. Trimming removed 0 bases from V and 8 bases from J, with 15 bases in between. The germline V gene encodes CDR1 SGHRS and CDR2 YFSETQ. The CDR3 length is 15 residues. The CDR3 sequence: CASSLAGGDSDIQYF. The CDR3 bases are TGCGCCAGCAGCTTGGCCGGGGGGGACAGCGACATTCAGTACTTC. Using reference TRBV5-1 and TRBJ2-4 for the parts outside the CDR3, the full variable domain is KAGVTQTPRYLIKTRGQQVTLSCSPISGHRSVSWYQQTPGQGLQFLFEYFSETQRNKGNFPGRFSGRQFSNSRSEMNVSTLELGDSALYLCASSLAGGDSDIQYFGAGTRLSVL.

V gene TRBV11-1 combines with J gene TRBJ2-7; 12 bases align to TRBD2. The CDR3 is made up of 17 amino acids. Germline CDR1 and CDR2: SGHAT and FQDESV (reference sequence). J lost 1 base, V lost 0 bases, and 4 bases had no gene match. In DNA, the CDR3 is TGTGCCAGCAGCTTAGCGACTAGCGGGAGAACATCCTACGAGCAGTACTTC. Translation: CASSLATSGRTSYEQYF. The full variable domain, its missing parts supplied by reference TRBV11-1 and TRBJ2-7, is EAEVAQSPRYKITEKSQAVAFWCDPISGHATLYWYRQILGQGPELLVQFQDESVVDDSQLPKDRFSAERLKGVDSTLKIQPAELGDSAMYLCASSLATSGRTSYEQYFGPGTRLTVT.

This clone was seen more than once but under ten times. The chain uses TRBV2 and TRBJ1-1; D ambiguous. This CDR3 comprises 14 residues. CDR1 is SNHLY, CDR2 FYNNEI, per germline. With 4 bases removed from V and 1 base from J, the gap between germline ends came to 10 bases. The CDR3 region is CASSGRAANTEAFF. CDR3 DNA: TGTGCCAGCAGTGGGAGGGCAGCGAACACTGAAGCTTTCTTT.

The chain joins TRBV10-2 to TRBJ2-7, with D perhaps matching TRBD1 (6 bases). V was clipped by 4 bases and J by 6 bases, with 10 bases between them. Germline V CDR1 and CDR2: WSHSY, SAAADI. This CDR3 contains 12 residues. CDR3 loop: CASSGTEPEQYF. Written as DNA, the CDR3 is TGCGCCAGCAGTGGGACAGAACCCGAGCAGTACTTC.

The chain employs TRBV4-1 and TRBJ2-3; 7 nucleotides line up with TRBD1. Germline V lookup: CDR1 MGHRA, CDR2 YSYEKL. This CDR3 region has 13 residues. The CDR3 region is CASTGRGTDTQYF. The CDR3 region has the DNA TGCGCATCCACCGGCAGGGGGACAGATACGCAGTATTTT.

This clone appeared a single time. This sequence joins TRBV10-3 and TRBJ2-5, with a weak D call TRBD1 (6 bases). V lost 2 bases and J lost 1, with 14 bases in between. The germline CDR1 and CDR2 sequences are ENHRY and SYGVKD. This CDR3 has 16 residues. CDR3 coding DNA: TGTGCCATCAGTGAGATGGTAGGGGGAATCCAAGAGACCCAGTACTTC. As protein: CAISEMVGGIQETQYF.

This sequence joins TRBV4-2 and TRBJ2-7, with 7 positions matching TRBD2. The CDR3 runs to 15 residues. The V and J ends lost 3 bases and 5 bases, in that order; junction bases with no gene match: 10. CDR1 LGHNA and CDR2 YNFKEQ come from the germline V gene. CDR3 DNA sequence: TGTGCCAGCAGCCAGGGCGGGAGAATTGAGGACGAGCAGTACTTC. Protein sequence: CASSQGGRIEDEQYF.

The V call is TRBV19, the J call TRBJ2-2, with TRBD2 identical over 12 bases. Looked up from germline, CDR1 is LNHDA and CDR2 is SQIVND (reference sequence). The CDR3 has 15 amino acids. Trimming cost V 6 bases and J 1 base; bases outside gene matches: 0. CDR3: CASRLAGGNTGELFF. CDR3 coding DNA: TGTGCCAGTAGACTAGCGGGAGGGAACACCGGGGAGCTGTTTTTT.

This sequence joins TRBV5-1 and TRBJ1-1; 10 nucleotides line up with TRBD1. Germline V gives CDR1 SGHRS, CDR2 YFSETQ. V trimming: 5 bases; J trimming: 5 bases; junction bases outside the gene matches: 3. This CDR3 contains 13 residues. The CDR3 region is CASRGTGVTEAFF. The CDR3 DNA reads TGCGCCAGCAGGGGGACAGGGGTAACTGAAGCTTTCTTT.

The chain uses TRBV30 and TRBJ1-4; 8 nucleotides agree with TRBD1. The CDR3 has 14 residues. CDR1 GTSNPN and CDR2 SVGIG come from the germline V gene (reference sequence). Trimming removed 2 bases from V and 8 bases from J; junction bases left unmatched: 7. The CDR3 DNA reads TGTGCCTGGAGTACCGGACAGGGAAGCGAAAAACTGTTTTTT. Translated: CAWSTGQGSEKLFF.

This clone has more than one count but fewer than ten. V usage is TRBV27 and J usage is TRBJ2-2; possibly TRBD1 for D (6 bases). V lost 5 bases, J lost 6 bases, and 22 bases lay in between. This CDR3 region has 17 residues. The germline V gene encodes CDR1 MNHEY and CDR2 SMNVEV (reference sequence). The CDR3: CASSTFPGVIHAGELFF. CDR3 nucleotide sequence: TGTGCCAGCAGTACCTTCCCAGGGGTTATACACGCCGGGGAGCTGTTTTTT.

The chain recombines TRBV6-1 with TRBJ1-5; D is unclear. With 2 bases removed from V and 4 bases from J, the gap between germline ends came to 12 bases. CDR3 length: 15 amino acids. The germline gives CDR1 MNHNS, CDR2 SASEGT. The CDR3 here is CASSERRNSNQPQHF. DNA of the CDR3: TGTGCCAGCAGTGAAAGGCGGAACTCGAATCAGCCCCAGCATTTT.

V usage is TRBV21-1 and J usage is TRBJ2-4; TRBD1, the table's D call, was not compared with the DNA. TRBV21-1 is a pseudogene. The CDR3 totals 18 residues. The DNA of the CDR3 is TGTGCCAGCAGCCGGAATACGTGGGGCCCTCCGGCCCAAAACATTCAGTACTTC. The encoded protein is CASSRNTWGPPAQNIQYF.

The CDR3 protein is CASSLVRDTPPEFF. CDR3 coding DNA: TGTGCCAGCAGTTTGGTACGGGACACCCCGCCCGAGTTCTTC. The chain couples TRBV27 to TRBJ2-1; perhaps TRBD1 as D (6 bases). Trimming cost V 3 bases and J 14 bases, with 20 bases left between them. This CDR3 has 14 residues. CDR1 and CDR2 (germline): MNHEY, SMNVEV (reference sequence).

The chain employs TRBV11-2 and TRBJ2-5; 9 bases agree with TRBD2. After removal of 4 bases from V and 4 bases from J, the junction contained 4 bases not matched to a gene. Germline CDR1 SGHAT, CDR2 FQNNGV. This CDR3 spans 14 amino acids. The CDR3 DNA sequence: TGTGCCAGCAGCTCCCCGCGGGGGGGAGAGACCCAGTACTTC. This encodes CASSSPRGGETQYF.